These T cell receptor beta chains were read from a single sample in a study of early T cells in non-severe SARS-CoV-2 infection. MiXCR, applied by TCRdb to the 5' RACE reads, yields one record per CDR3 protein. The data contain approximately 90,000 distinct CDR3 sequences, over 9.5% of them singletons. Sequencing used whole blood, obtained at baseline. The source of these receptors is an adult who was a healthcare worker with PCR-confirmed SARS-CoV-2 infection or an uninfected control (not recorded which). The CDR3 runs from the conserved cysteine through the conserved F or W. D genes are given only for firm matches. Rows give clone size only sometimes, using once, few, many, or a class for an expanded clone.

abundance: few; v_gene: TRBV3-1; j_gene: TRBJ2-7; d_gene: -; CDR3nt: TGTGCCAGCAGCCGCGGAAACCACGAGCAGTACTTC; CDR3aa: CASSRGNHEQYF
abundance: many; v_gene: TRBV7-2; j_gene: TRBJ2-5; d_gene: TRBD1; CDR3nt: TGTGCCAGCAGCTTCGGGGACAGGTCCATAGAGACCCAGTACTTC; CDR3aa: CASSFGDRSIETQYF
abundance: -; v_gene: TRBV11-2; j_gene: TRBJ2-3; d_gene: -; CDR3nt: TGTGCCAGCAGCTGGACAGCGGGTTCCACAGATACGCAGTATTTT; CDR3aa: CASSWTAGSTDTQYF
abundance: few; v_gene: TRBV2; j_gene: TRBJ2-3; d_gene: -; CDR3nt: TGTGCCAGTGCGGGACAGCAGGCAGATACGCAGTATTTT; CDR3aa: CASAGQQADTQYF
abundance: few; v_gene: TRBV12-3/TRBV12-4; j_gene: TRBJ2-1; d_gene: TRBD2; CDR3nt: TGTGCCAGCAGTTTACTAGCGGGTTACAATGAGCAGTTCTTC; CDR3aa: CASSLLAGYNEQFF
abundance: many; v_gene: TRBV23-1; j_gene: TRBJ1-4; d_gene: TRBD1; CDR3nt: TGCGCCAGCAGCGACCGGGACAGGGGGCGGTTGTCTAATGAAAAACTGTTTTTT; CDR3aa: CASSDRDRGRLSNEKLFF
abundance: many; v_gene: TRBV20-1; j_gene: TRBJ2-1; d_gene: -; CDR3nt: TGCAGTGCTTCCCGGGAGTCCAATGAGCAGTTCTTC; CDR3aa: CSASRESNEQFF
abundance: many; v_gene: TRBV11-3; j_gene: TRBJ2-7; d_gene: -; CDR3nt: TGTGCCAGCAGCTTAGTAGGGGTTGACGAGCAGTACTTC; CDR3aa: CASSLVGVDEQYF
abundance: few; v_gene: TRBV20-1; j_gene: TRBJ1-5; d_gene: -; CDR3nt: TGCAGTGCTGATGGGGGACTTAACGGGACGCCCCAGCATTTT; CDR3aa: CSADGGLNGTPQHF
abundance: many; v_gene: TRBV25-1; j_gene: TRBJ1-5; d_gene: -; CDR3nt: TGTGCCAGCAGTGGGCCGGATAGCAATCAGCCCCAGCATTTT; CDR3aa: CASSGPDSNQPQHF
abundance: few; v_gene: TRBV20-1; j_gene: TRBJ1-1; d_gene: -; CDR3nt: TGCAGTGCTAGCCGGGGGGCAGGGATTATTTCGAACACTGAAGCTTTCTTT; CDR3aa: CSASRGAGIISNTEAFF
abundance: few; v_gene: TRBV20-1; j_gene: TRBJ1-5; d_gene: -; CDR3nt: TGCAGTGCTAGTAGCAATCAGCCCCAGCATTTT; CDR3aa: CSASSNQPQHF
abundance: many; v_gene: TRBV6-6; j_gene: TRBJ1-2; d_gene: TRBD1; CDR3nt: TGTGCCAGCAGTAACGACAGGGAAGGTGGCTACACCTTC; CDR3aa: CASSNDREGGYTF
abundance: few; v_gene: TRBV4-1; j_gene: TRBJ2-2; d_gene: -; CDR3nt: TGCGCCAGCAGCCAAGTTGGACAATACACCGGGGAGCTGTTTTTT; CDR3aa: CASSQVGQYTGELFF
abundance: -; v_gene: TRBV2; j_gene: TRBJ2-4; d_gene: TRBD2; CDR3nt: TGTGCCAGCAGTGAACGAAAACTAGCGGGCTCCCCCGGGGCCAAAAACATTCAGTACTTC; CDR3aa: CASSERKLAGSPGAKNIQYF
abundance: many; v_gene: TRBV5-4; j_gene: TRBJ2-7; d_gene: TRBD1; CDR3nt: TGTGCCAGCAGAGACGGGACAGGGACGTACGAGCAGTACTTC; CDR3aa: CASRDGTGTYEQYF
abundance: few; v_gene: TRBV7-9; j_gene: TRBJ2-7; d_gene: -; CDR3nt: TGTGCCAGCAGCTTAGGCGGAGGGGGACCCTACGAGCAGTACTTC; CDR3aa: CASSLGGGGPYEQYF
abundance: -; v_gene: TRBV27; j_gene: TRBJ2-7; d_gene: -; CDR3nt: TGTGCCAGCAGTTCCACGCTAACAGGGCTGCAGTACTTC; CDR3aa: CASSSTLTGLQYF
abundance: few; v_gene: TRBV12-3/TRBV12-4; j_gene: TRBJ1-6; d_gene: -; CDR3nt: TGTGCCAGCAGTTTAGGGGAAGGTTCACCCCTCCACTTT; CDR3aa: CASSLGEGSPLHF
abundance: many; v_gene: TRBV5-1; j_gene: TRBJ1-4; d_gene: -; CDR3nt: TGCGCCAGCACCCTGGGGGGGACTACTAATGAAAAACTGTTTTTT; CDR3aa: CASTLGGTTNEKLFF
abundance: many; v_gene: TRBV27; j_gene: TRBJ2-3; d_gene: -; CDR3nt: TGTGCCAGCAGCAGGGGCGGGGTGGGCACAGATACGCAGTATTTT; CDR3aa: CASSRGGVGTDTQYF
abundance: -; v_gene: TRBV19; j_gene: TRBJ2-3; d_gene: TRBD2; CDR3nt: TGTGCCAGTAGTATTTTAGCGGGAGGAGTCGCAGATACGCAGTATTTT; CDR3aa: CASSILAGGVADTQYF
abundance: -; v_gene: TRBV4-2; j_gene: TRBJ2-5; d_gene: -; CDR3nt: TGTGCCAGCAGCCAAGAGGTTTCGGAGACCCAGTACTTC; CDR3aa: CASSQEVSETQYF
abundance: few; v_gene: TRBV3-1; j_gene: TRBJ2-7; d_gene: -; CDR3nt: TGTGCCAGCAGCCTTGGAACGGTCAGCTCCTACGAGCAGTACTTC; CDR3aa: CASSLGTVSSYEQYF
abundance: -; v_gene: TRBV5-6; j_gene: TRBJ2-4; d_gene: -; CDR3nt: TGTGCCAGCAGCTTCCGACGGAACCGAAACTCCTCCGCCAAAAACATTCAGTACTTC; CDR3aa: CASSFRRNRNSSAKNIQYF
abundance: -; v_gene: TRBV9; j_gene: TRBJ2-7; d_gene: TRBD2; CDR3nt: TGTGCCAGCAGCGATCCCGGGACTAGCGGGAGGTGGGGGACCTACGAGCAGTACTTC; CDR3aa: CASSDPGTSGRWGTYEQYF
abundance: few; v_gene: TRBV6-5; j_gene: TRBJ2-4; d_gene: -; CDR3nt: TGTGCCAGCAGTTACCGGCAGGGTAGCTCCAAAAACATTCAGTACTTC; CDR3aa: CASSYRQGSSKNIQYF
abundance: few; v_gene: TRBV12-5; j_gene: TRBJ2-2; d_gene: TRBD2; CDR3nt: TGTGCTAGTGGTGTAATTATAGGGAGGGTAGGCACCGGGGAGCTGTTTTTT; CDR3aa: CASGVIIGRVGTGELFF
abundance: few; v_gene: TRBV15; j_gene: TRBJ2-1; d_gene: -; CDR3nt: TGTGCCACCAGCAGAGATTTAGGGCGGGTAGAGCAGTTCTTC; CDR3aa: CATSRDLGRVEQFF
abundance: few; v_gene: TRBV6-5; j_gene: TRBJ1-4; d_gene: -; CDR3nt: TGTGCCAGCACCGGCGGGGTTGGGAAAAAACTGTTTTTT; CDR3aa: CASTGGVGKKLFF
abundance: few; v_gene: TRBV28; j_gene: TRBJ2-3; d_gene: TRBD2; CDR3nt: TGTGCCAGCAGTTTCGGGACTAGCGGGGGGGCTGATACGCAGTATTTT; CDR3aa: CASSFGTSGGADTQYF
abundance: -; v_gene: TRBV6-5; j_gene: TRBJ2-1; d_gene: -; CDR3nt: TGTGCCAGCAGCCTTGTCCAGGGTCGCGGTGAGCAGTTCTTC; CDR3aa: CASSLVQGRGEQFF
abundance: few; v_gene: TRBV9; j_gene: TRBJ1-2; d_gene: -; CDR3nt: TGTGCCAGTGCCCCAGGGGCGAGTAACTATGGCTACACCTTC; CDR3aa: CASAPGASNYGYTF
abundance: -; v_gene: TRBV7-9; j_gene: TRBJ2-1; d_gene: -; CDR3nt: TGTGCCAGCAGGCCCGACTATTTTAGGAATGAGCAGTTCTTC; CDR3aa: CASRPDYFRNEQFF
abundance: few; v_gene: TRBV12-3/TRBV12-4; j_gene: TRBJ1-1; d_gene: TRBD1; CDR3nt: TGTGCCAGCAGTTTAGGGGACAGGGATGTCACTGAAGCTTTCTTT; CDR3aa: CASSLGDRDVTEAFF
abundance: few; v_gene: TRBV7-7; j_gene: TRBJ2-5; d_gene: TRBD2; CDR3nt: TGTGCTAGCAGCTTTAGCGGGAGAGAAGAGACCCAGTACTTC; CDR3aa: CASSFSGREETQYF
abundance: few; v_gene: TRBV24-1; j_gene: TRBJ2-1; d_gene: TRBD1; CDR3nt: TGTGCCACCAGTGACCCGGGACAGGGGGTGAATGAGCAGTTCTTC; CDR3aa: CATSDPGQGVNEQFF
abundance: -; v_gene: TRBV2; j_gene: TRBJ1-5; d_gene: -; CDR3nt: TGTGCCAGCAGTGTACTAACAGGGAATCAGCCCCAGCATTTT; CDR3aa: CASSVLTGNQPQHF
abundance: few; v_gene: TRBV11-2; j_gene: TRBJ2-1; d_gene: -; CDR3nt: TGTGCCAGCAAAACGGAGGTCAATGAGCAGTTCTTC; CDR3aa: CASKTEVNEQFF
abundance: many; v_gene: TRBV28; j_gene: TRBJ2-1; d_gene: -; CDR3nt: TGTGCCAGCAGTTTCCCCGGGATCTATGAGCAGTTCTTC; CDR3aa: CASSFPGIYEQFF
abundance: -; v_gene: TRBV27; j_gene: TRBJ2-5; d_gene: TRBD2; CDR3nt: TGTGCCAGCAGTGTTCGGGGTTGGGAGGGGGAGACCCAGTACTTC; CDR3aa: CASSVRGWEGETQYF
abundance: many; v_gene: TRBV29-1; j_gene: TRBJ1-1; d_gene: -; CDR3nt: TGCAGCGTGGCGAGACTTCTGAACACTGAAGCTTTCTTT; CDR3aa: CSVARLLNTEAFF
abundance: few; v_gene: TRBV19; j_gene: TRBJ2-7; d_gene: -; CDR3nt: TGTGCCAGTAGTCCCCGCCTAGAGGGTGGGTCCTACGAGCAGTACTTC; CDR3aa: CASSPRLEGGSYEQYF